The clone carrying this T cell receptor (beta chain) was recorded once. No antigen is known for it. The sample is drawn from a study of shared clonotypes between healthy human individuals. Assay used: immunoSEQ multiplex PCR; TCRdb lists only in-frame clones, some missing. The repertoire has a few million clones, over 85% of them found once; the top ten carry 0.35% to 0.5%. CDR3 length: 14 residues. The V gene's germline CDR1 is MDHEN and CDR2 SYDVKM. V lost 6 bases to trimming and J lost 6 bases; unmatched junction nucleotides: 6. Findings of the study overall: A few donors held approximately 4.6% of naive CD4 clonotypes in common.

The chain joins TRBV28 to TRBJ2-2; 8 nucleotides line up with TRBD1. This sequence was found in a man between 18 and 29 years old in good health. Some clones in this sample may be carry-over from other donors' samples. Source material: naive CD4+ T cells from PBMCs. Subset denoted: CD45RA+ positively selected. In nucleotides, the CDR3 is TGTGCCAGCAGCCGGCAGGGGGCGTCCGGGGAGCTGTTTTTT. Residues: CASSRQGASGELFF.